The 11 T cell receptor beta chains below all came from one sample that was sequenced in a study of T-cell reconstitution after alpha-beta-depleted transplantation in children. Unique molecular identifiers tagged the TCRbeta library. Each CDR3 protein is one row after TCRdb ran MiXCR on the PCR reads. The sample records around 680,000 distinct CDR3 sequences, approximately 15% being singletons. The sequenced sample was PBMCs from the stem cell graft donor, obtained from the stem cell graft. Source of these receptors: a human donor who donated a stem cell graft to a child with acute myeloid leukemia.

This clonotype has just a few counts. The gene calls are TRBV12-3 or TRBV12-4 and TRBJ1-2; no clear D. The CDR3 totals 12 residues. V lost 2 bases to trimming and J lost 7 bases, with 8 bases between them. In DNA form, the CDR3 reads TGTGCCAGCAGTTTAAACCTAGGTGGCTACACCTTC. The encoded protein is CASSLNLGGYTF.

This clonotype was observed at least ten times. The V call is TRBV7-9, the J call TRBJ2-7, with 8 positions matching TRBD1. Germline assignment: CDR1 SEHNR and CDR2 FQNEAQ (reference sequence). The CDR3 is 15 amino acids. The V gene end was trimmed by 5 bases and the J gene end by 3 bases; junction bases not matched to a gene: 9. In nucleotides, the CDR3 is TGTGCCAGCAGCAACTCCGGGACAGGAGGCTACGAGCAGTACTTC. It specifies CASSNSGTGGYEQYF.

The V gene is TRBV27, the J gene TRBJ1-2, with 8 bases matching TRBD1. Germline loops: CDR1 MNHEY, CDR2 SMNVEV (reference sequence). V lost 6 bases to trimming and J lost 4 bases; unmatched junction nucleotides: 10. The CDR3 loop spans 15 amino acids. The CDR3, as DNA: TGTGCCAGCAGGCAAACCAGGGGGCGTACCTATGGCTACACCTTC. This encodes CASRQTRGRTYGYTF.

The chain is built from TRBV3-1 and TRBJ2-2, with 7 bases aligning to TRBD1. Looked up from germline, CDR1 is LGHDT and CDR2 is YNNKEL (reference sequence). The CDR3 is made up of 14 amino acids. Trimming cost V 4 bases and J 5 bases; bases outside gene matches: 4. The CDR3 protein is CASSLLDRTGELFF. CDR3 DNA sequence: TGTGCCAGCAGCCTCTTGGACAGGACCGGGGAGCTGTTTTTT.

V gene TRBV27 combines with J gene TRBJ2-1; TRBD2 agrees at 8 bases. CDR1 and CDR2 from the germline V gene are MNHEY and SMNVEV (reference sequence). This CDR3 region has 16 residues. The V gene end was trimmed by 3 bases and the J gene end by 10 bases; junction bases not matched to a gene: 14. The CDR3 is CASSLEGTRSVGEQFF. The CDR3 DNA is TGTGCCAGCAGTTTGGAAGGGACTAGGAGTGTCGGCGAGCAGTTCTTC.

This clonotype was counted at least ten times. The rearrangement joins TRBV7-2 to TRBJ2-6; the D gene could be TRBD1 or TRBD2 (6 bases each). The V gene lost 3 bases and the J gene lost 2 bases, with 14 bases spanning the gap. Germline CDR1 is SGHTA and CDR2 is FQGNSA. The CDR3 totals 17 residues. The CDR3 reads CASSFRGGTPGANVLTF. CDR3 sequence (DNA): TGTGCCAGCAGCTTCAGAGGGGGGACCCCTGGGGCCAACGTCCTGACTTTC.

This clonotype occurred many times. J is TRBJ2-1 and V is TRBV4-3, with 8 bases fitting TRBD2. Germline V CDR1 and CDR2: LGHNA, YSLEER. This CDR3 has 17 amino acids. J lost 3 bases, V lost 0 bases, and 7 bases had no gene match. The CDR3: CASSQDRGLALYNEQFF. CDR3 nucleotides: TGCGCCAGCAGCCAAGATAGAGGACTAGCCCTCTACAATGAGCAGTTCTTC.

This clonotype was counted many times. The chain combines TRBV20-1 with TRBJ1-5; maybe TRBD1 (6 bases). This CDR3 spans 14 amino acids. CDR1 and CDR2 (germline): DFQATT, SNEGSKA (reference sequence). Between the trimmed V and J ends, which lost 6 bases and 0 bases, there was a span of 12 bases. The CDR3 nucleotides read TGCAGTGCCAGGGGACACTATAGCAATCAGCCCCAGCATTTT. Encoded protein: CSARGHYSNQPQHF.

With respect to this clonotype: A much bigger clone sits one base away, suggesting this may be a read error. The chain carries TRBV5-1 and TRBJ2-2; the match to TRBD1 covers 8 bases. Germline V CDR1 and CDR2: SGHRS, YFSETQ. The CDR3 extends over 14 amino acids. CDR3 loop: CASSAGQATVELFF. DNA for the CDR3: TGCGCCAGCAGCGCGGGACAGGCCACCGTGGAGCTGTTTTTT. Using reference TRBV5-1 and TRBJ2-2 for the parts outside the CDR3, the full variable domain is KAGVTQTPRYLIKTRGQQVTLSCSPISGHRSVSWYQQTPGQGLQFLFEYFSETQRNKGNFPGRFSGRQFSNSRSEMNVSTLELGDSALYLCASSAGQATVELFFGEGSRLTVL.

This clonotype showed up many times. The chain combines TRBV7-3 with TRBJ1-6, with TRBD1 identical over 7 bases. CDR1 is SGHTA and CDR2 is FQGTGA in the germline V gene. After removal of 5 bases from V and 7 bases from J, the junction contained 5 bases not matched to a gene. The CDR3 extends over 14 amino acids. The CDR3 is CASSRGGKNSPLHF. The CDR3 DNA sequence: TGTGCCAGCAGCCGAGGGGGCAAGAATTCACCCCTCCACTTT.

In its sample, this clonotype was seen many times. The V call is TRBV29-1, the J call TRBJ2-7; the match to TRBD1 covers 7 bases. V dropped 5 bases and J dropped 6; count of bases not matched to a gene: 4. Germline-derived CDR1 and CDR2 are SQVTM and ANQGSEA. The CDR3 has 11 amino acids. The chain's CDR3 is CSVRDSGEQYF. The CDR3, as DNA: TGCAGCGTTCGGGACAGCGGCGAGCAGTACTTC.